This T cell receptor (beta chain) is from a study of T cell responses to AZD1222 COVID-19 vaccine. Looking at the study overall: Second doses that came at about 4 or about 12 weeks were put together.

Germline-derived CDR1 and CDR2 are SNHLY and FYNNEI. This CDR3 has 15 residues. Trimming left V 5 bases short and J 0 bases short, with 10 bases between. Method: immunoSEQ multiplex PCR; TCRdb's copy keeps in-frame clones and lacks some. This sample carries 120,000 or so clones, over 75% of them seen once, and the ten largest clones take about 10%. The origin of this receptor is an adult in good health. Sequencing was performed on peripheral blood, taken on day 0 of AZD1222 vaccination. V is TRBV2 and J is TRBJ2-2; D gene uncertain. The CDR3 sequence: CASSQSPTNTGELFF. For the CDR3, the DNA is TGTGCCAGCAGTCAAAGCCCCACGAACACCGGGGAGCTGTTTTTT.